Reported below is one T cell receptor (beta chain). These data originate in a study of blood T cell repertoires in COVID-19. The overall study: The samples span acute and convalescent COVID-19 from the United States, Italy and Spain. T cells, B-cell-depleted T cells, or PBMCs supplied cDNA or gDNA.

Trimming at V came to 6 bases and at J to 9 bases, leaving 26 bases not matched to a gene. The CDR3 has 20 amino acids. CDR1 is MDHEN and CDR2 is SYDVKM in the germline V gene. In the original processing: Reference gene primer amplification in the assay estimated nucleated cell counts. Measured with immunoSEQ multiplex PCR; TCRdb has only the in-frame clones, and not every one. V and J calls and clone size are those listed in that table; D and trimming were worked out from the DNA. The repertoire has over 60,000 clones, about 88% of them found once; the top ten carry almost 5%. The chain couples TRBV28 to TRBJ2-1; TRBD2 matches at 10 bases. This TCR came from a woman between 45 and 65 years old with active COVID-19. The sequencing sample was made of peripheral blood. The CDR3 DNA sequence: TGTGCCAGCAGCCTCCCCGGGGGATTAGCGGGAGGCAAAATTGTAGGTGAGCAGTTCTTC. This sequence encodes CASSLPGGLAGGKIVGEQFF.